The clone carrying this T cell receptor beta chain was counted a few times. The CDR3 is 14 amino acids. Per germline, CDR1 KGHSH and CDR2 LQKENI. The trim removed 1 base at V and 5 bases at J, leaving 5 bases unmatched. TCRdb ran MiXCR on the RT-PCR reads and lists one entry per CDR3 protein. In the table there are more than 600,000 distinct CDR3 sequences, 14% of which are singletons. The TCR comes from a female donor in good health, serving as a healthy control. Material: memory CD4+ T cells from blood. The chain carries TRBV18 and TRBJ2-7; 7 bases map to TRBD2. The CDR3 region is CASSPRGGFDEQYF. Here the CDR3 DNA reads TGTGCCAGCTCACCACGCGGGGGATTCGACGAGCAGTACTTC.